This TCR beta chain is from a study of beta chain features in type 1 diabetes. Study details: Age, gender and cell yields were alike across patients and healthy donors.

This CDR3 is built from 13 residues. V was shortened by 0 bases and J by 4 bases, with 4 bases between the two germline ends. Per the germline V gene, CDR1 is MNHNY and CDR2 is SVGAGI (reference sequence). Averaging approximately 0.11 L, one heparinised blood draw came from each individual donor. CD45RO/CCR7/CD25/CD127/CD95/CD27 staining was used to isolate CD4+ naive, central memory, regulatory and stem cell-like memory cells by sorting. Study results and caveats: Across all four CD4+ subsets, people with type 1 diabetes showed modestly shorter TCRB CDR3s.

There are a few counts of this clone. The antigen remains undetermined. Investigators reverse transcribed all isolated RNA, so they sequenced expressed TCRB transcripts. Sequencing was performed with immunoSEQ multiplex PCR; in TCRdb, only in-frame clones are kept and a portion is missing. Of about 660,000 clones in the sample, about an eighth are singletons; the top ten hold 0.03% to 0.04%. The source is a man aged 18 to 30 with type 1 diabetes. This chain connects TRBV6-6 to TRBJ2-1; no reliable D call. The specimen sequenced was naive CD4+ T cells from blood. CDR3 loop: CASSYSVYNEQFF. The CDR3 coding sequence is TGTGCCAGCAGTTACTCCGTGTACAATGAGCAGTTCTTC.